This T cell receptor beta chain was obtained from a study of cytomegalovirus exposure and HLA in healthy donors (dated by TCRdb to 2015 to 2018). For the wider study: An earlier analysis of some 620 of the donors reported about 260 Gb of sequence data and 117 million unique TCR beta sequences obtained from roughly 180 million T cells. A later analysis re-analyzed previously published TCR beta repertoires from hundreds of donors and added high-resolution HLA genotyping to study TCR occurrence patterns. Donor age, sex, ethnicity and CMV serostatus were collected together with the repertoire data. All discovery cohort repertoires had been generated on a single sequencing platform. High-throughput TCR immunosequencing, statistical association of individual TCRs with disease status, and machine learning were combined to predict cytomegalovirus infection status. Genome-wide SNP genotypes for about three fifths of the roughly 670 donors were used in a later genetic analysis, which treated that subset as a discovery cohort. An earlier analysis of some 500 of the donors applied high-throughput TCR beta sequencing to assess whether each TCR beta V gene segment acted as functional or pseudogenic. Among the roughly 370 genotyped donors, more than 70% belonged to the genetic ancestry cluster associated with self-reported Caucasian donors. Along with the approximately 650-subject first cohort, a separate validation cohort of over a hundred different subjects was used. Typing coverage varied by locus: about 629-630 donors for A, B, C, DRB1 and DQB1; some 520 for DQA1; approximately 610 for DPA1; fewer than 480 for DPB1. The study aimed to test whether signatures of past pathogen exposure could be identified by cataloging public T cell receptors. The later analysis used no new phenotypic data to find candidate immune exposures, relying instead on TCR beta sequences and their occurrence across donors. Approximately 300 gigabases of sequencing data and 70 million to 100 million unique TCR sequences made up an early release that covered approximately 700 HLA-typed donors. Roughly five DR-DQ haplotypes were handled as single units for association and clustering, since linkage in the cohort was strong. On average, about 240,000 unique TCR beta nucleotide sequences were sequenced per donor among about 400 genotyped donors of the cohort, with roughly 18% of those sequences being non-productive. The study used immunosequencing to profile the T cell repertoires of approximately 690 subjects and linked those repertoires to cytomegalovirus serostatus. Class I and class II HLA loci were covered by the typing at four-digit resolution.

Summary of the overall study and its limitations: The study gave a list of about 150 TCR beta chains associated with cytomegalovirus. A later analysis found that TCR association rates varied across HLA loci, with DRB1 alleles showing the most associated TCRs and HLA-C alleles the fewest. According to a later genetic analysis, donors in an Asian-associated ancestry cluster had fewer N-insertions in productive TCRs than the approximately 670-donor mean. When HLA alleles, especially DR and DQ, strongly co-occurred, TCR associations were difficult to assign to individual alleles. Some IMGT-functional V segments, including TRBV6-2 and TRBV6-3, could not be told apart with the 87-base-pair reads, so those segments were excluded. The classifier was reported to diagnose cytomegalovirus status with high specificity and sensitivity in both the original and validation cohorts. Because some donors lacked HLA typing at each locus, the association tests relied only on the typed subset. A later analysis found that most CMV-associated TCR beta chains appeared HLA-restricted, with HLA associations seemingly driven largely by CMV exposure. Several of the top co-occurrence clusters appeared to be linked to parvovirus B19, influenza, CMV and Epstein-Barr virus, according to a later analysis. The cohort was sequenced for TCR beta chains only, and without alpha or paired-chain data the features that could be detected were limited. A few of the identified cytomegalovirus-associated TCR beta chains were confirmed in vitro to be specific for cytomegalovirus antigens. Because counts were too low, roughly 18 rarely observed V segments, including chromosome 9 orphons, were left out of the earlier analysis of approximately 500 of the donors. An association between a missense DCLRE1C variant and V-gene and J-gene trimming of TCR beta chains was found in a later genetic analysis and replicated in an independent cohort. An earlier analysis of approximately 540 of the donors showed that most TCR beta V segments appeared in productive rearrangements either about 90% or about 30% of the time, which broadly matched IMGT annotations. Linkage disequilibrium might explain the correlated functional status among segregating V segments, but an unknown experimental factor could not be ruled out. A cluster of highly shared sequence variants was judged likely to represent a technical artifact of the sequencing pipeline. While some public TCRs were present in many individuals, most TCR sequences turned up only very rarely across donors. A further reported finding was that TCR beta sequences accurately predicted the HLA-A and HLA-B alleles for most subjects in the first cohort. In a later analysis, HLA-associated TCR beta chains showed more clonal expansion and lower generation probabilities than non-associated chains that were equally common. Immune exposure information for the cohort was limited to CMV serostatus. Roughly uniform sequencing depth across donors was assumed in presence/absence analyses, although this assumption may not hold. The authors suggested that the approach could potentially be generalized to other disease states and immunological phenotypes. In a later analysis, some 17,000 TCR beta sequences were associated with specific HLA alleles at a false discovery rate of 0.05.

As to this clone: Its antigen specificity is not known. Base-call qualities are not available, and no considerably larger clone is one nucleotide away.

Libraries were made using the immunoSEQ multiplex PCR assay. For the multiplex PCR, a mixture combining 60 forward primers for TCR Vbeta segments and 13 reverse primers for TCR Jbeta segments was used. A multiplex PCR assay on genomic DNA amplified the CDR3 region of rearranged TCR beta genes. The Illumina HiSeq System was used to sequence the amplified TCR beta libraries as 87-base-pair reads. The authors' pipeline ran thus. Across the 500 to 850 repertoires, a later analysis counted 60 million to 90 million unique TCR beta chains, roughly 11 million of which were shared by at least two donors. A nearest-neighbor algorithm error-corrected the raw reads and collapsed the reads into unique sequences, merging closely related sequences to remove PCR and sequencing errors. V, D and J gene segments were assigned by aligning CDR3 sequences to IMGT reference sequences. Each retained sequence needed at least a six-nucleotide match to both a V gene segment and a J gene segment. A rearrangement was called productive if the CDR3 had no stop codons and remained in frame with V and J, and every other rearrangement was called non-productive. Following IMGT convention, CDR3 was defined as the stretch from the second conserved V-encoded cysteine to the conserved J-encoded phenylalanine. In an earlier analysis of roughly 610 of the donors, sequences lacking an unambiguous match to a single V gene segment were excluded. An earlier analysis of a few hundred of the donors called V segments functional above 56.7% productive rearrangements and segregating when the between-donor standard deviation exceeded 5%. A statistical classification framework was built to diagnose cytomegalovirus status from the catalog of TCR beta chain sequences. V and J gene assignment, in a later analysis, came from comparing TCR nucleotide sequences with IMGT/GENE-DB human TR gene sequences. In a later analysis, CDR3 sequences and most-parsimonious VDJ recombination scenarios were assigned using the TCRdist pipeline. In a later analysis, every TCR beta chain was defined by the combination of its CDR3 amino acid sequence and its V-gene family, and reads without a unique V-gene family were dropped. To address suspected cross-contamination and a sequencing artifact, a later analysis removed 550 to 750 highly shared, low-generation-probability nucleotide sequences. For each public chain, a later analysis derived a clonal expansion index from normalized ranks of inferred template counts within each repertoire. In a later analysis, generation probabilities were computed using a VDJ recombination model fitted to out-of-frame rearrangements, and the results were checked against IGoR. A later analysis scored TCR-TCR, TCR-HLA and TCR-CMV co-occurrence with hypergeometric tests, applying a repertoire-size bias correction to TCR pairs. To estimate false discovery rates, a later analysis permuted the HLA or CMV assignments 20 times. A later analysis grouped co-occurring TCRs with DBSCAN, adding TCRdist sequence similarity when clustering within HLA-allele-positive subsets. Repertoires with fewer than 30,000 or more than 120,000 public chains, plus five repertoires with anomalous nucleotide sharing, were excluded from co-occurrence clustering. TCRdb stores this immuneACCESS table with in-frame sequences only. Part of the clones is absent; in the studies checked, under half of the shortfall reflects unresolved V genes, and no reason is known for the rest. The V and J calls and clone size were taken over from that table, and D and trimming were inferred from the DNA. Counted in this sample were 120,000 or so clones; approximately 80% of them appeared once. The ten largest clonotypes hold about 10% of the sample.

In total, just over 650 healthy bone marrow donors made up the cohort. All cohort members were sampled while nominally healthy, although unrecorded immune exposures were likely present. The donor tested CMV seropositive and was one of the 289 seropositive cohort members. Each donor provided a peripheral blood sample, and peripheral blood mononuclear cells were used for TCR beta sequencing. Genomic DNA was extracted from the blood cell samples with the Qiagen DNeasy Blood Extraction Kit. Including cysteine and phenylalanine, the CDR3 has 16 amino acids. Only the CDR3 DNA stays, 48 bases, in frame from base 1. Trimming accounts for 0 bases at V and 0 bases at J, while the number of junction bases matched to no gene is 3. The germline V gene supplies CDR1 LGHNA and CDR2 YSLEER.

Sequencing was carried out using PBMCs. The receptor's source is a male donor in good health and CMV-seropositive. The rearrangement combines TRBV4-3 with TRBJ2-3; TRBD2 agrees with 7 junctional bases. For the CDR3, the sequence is CASSQEAGVSTDTQYF. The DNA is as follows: TGCGCCAGCAGCCAAGAGGCGGGAGTAAGCACAGATACGCAGTATTTT.